The rows below give T cell receptor beta chains drawn from one sample of a study of CD8 T cells in Susac syndrome. Via MiXCR, TCRdb re-called the immunoSEQ multiplex PCR reads, giving one row per CDR3 protein. Here the sample spans about 120,000 distinct CDR3 sequences, roughly 92% being singletons. Sequenced sample: CD8+ T cells from PBMCs. The receptors here all came from a human donor in good health. Each CDR3 is given with its conserved first and last residue. Fields, in order: D gene, V gene, clone size, J gene, CDR3 protein, CDR3 DNA. D genes are given only for firm matches. Expanded clones are given a class, and other clones once, few, many or no size at all.

>.|TRBV10-3|once|TRBJ2-1
CAISESGDPYNEQFF
TGTGCCATCAGTGAGAGCGGAGACCCCTACAATGAGCAGTTCTTC
>.|TRBV20-1|.|TRBJ1-2
CSAMGGVSADDYTF
TGCAGTGCTATGGGAGGGGTTTCGGCGGATGACTACACCTTC
>.|TRBV7-8|.|TRBJ2-1
CASSIVEGYEQFF
TGTGCCAGCAGCATCGTTGAGGGCTATGAGCAGTTCTTC
>.|TRBV28|.|TRBJ2-1
CASSFSRGGRYNEQFF
TGTGCCAGCAGTTTCTCCAGGGGCGGTAGGTACAATGAGCAGTTCTTC
>TRBD2|TRBV10-3|.|TRBJ2-5
CAISEIAGGHQETQYF
TGTGCCATCAGTGAGATTGCGGGGGGGCACCAAGAGACCCAGTACTTC
>.|TRBV6-2/TRBV6-3|.|TRBJ1-1
CATRRDLVGLNTEAFF
TGTGCCACCAGGAGAGATCTAGTCGGCCTGAACACTGAAGCTTTCTTT
>.|TRBV10-3|.|TRBJ2-7
CAISEMSGSRGYEQYF
TGTGCCATCAGTGAGATGAGCGGGTCTCGGGGTTACGAGCAGTACTTC
>TRBD1|TRBV19|.|TRBJ2-2
CASRLDRMNTGELFF
TGTGCCAGTAGACTGGACAGGATGAACACCGGGGAGCTGTTTTTT
>.|TRBV6-6|.|TRBJ1-4
CASSYRATNEKLFF
TGTGCCAGCAGTTACCGCGCAACTAATGAAAAACTGTTTTTT
>.|TRBV29-1|.|TRBJ2-3
CSVRTGVTDTQYF
TGCAGCGTTCGAACGGGGGTCACAGATACGCAGTATTTT
>.|TRBV7-2|.|TRBJ1-1
CASSLASGLNTEAFF
TGTGCCAGCAGTTTAGCGTCTGGGTTGAACACTGAAGCTTTCTTT
>TRBD1|TRBV3-1|.|TRBJ2-3
CASSQDPPPGRGTDTQYF
TGTGCCAGCAGCCAAGATCCCCCCCCGGGCAGGGGGACAGATACGCAGTATTTT
>TRBD2|TRBV4-3|once|TRBJ2-7
CASSQVVAGGLYEQYF
TGCGCCAGCAGCCAAGTTGTGGCGGGAGGCCTATACGAGCAGTACTTC
>.|TRBV12-5|.|TRBJ2-5
CASGLYIPGNQETQYF
TGTGCTAGTGGTTTATACATCCCAGGGAATCAAGAGACCCAGTACTTC
>.|TRBV2|.|TRBJ1-5
CASSPTGPNQPQHF
TGTGCCAGCAGTCCTACAGGTCCCAATCAGCCCCAGCATTTT
>TRBD2|TRBV20-1|.|TRBJ2-1
CSARAFSGRDYNEQFF
TGCAGTGCTAGAGCCTTTAGCGGGAGAGATTACAATGAGCAGTTCTTC
>.|TRBV6-2/TRBV6-3|once|TRBJ1-1
CASRPTVGGATNTEAFF
TGTGCCAGCAGGCCGACCGTGGGAGGGGCTACGAACACTGAAGCTTTCTTT
>.|TRBV20-1|.|TRBJ2-3
CSARDAPLRGEDTQYF
TGCAGTGCTAGAGACGCCCCCCTCCGGGGCGAAGATACGCAGTATTTT
>TRBD1|TRBV11-2|.|TRBJ2-5
CASSPGTDVGETQYF
TGTGCCAGCAGCCCCGGGACAGACGTAGGGGAGACCCAGTACTTC
>.|TRBV7-6|.|TRBJ2-6
CASSLAGYGANVLTF
TGTGCCAGCAGCTTAGCGGGGTACGGGGCCAACGTCCTGACTTTC
>.|TRBV7-2|.|TRBJ1-5
CASSLAWGLEEPQHF
TGTGCCAGCAGCTTAGCTTGGGGCCTAGAGGAGCCCCAGCATTTT
>.|TRBV23-1|.|TRBJ2-7
CASSQRYRGGLSYEQYF
TGCGCCAGCAGTCAACGGTATCGGGGCGGCTTGTCCTACGAGCAGTACTTC
>.|TRBV5-1|.|TRBJ1-5
CASSLGLGGNQPQHF
TGCGCCAGCAGCTTGGGCCTTGGAGGCAATCAGCCCCAGCATTTT
>.|TRBV12-5|.|TRBJ1-1
CASGLAGSNTEAFF
TGTGCTAGTGGTTTGGCGGGCTCGAACACTGAAGCTTTCTTT
>TRBD2|TRBV29-1|.|TRBJ2-2
CSVESLAGGTGELFF
TGCAGCGTTGAATCCCTAGCGGGAGGAACCGGGGAGCTGTTTTTT
>TRBD1|TRBV12-3/TRBV12-4|.|TRBJ2-5
CASRPSRDSVETQYF
TGTGCCAGCAGACCCAGCCGGGACAGTGTAGAGACCCAGTACTTC
>.|TRBV29-1|.|TRBJ2-3
CSAGAGLTDTQYF
TGCAGCGCCGGAGCGGGTCTAACAGATACGCAGTATTTT
>TRBD1|TRBV5-1|.|TRBJ2-7
CASSPDRGRYEQYF
TGCGCCAGCAGCCCGGACAGGGGGCGATACGAGCAGTACTTC
>.|TRBV10-3|.|TRBJ1-2
CAISEGIANYGYTF
TGTGCCATCAGTGAGGGCATCGCGAACTATGGCTACACCTTC
>.|TRBV6-5|.|TRBJ2-2
CASSYSVSQGILTGELFF
TGTGCCAGCAGTTACTCAGTTTCCCAGGGGATTTTAACCGGGGAGCTGTTTTTT
>.|TRBV19|.|TRBJ1-1
CASSTGLSTEAFF
TGTGCCAGTAGTACCGGACTGAGCACTGAAGCTTTCTTT
>.|TRBV29-1|.|TRBJ1-1
CSVPTTVNTEAFF
TGCAGCGTCCCCACTACAGTGAACACTGAAGCTTTCTTT
>.|TRBV7-2|.|TRBJ1-2
CASSELMSQGNYGYTF
TGTGCCAGCAGCGAACTAATGTCTCAGGGAAACTATGGCTACACCTTC
>.|TRBV7-2|once|TRBJ1-4
CASSLANRRNEKLFF
TGTGCCAGCAGCTTAGCCAACAGGAGAAATGAAAAACTGTTTTTT